This T cell receptor (beta chain) was captured by sequencing in a study of identical twins. Study-wide findings and caveats: Models underpredicted monozygotic twin sharing of out-of-frame TCR alpha.

There are a few counts of this clonotype. Its antigen is unidentified. In every case, the donor was a healthy Caucasian. The V and J ends lost 4 bases and 6 bases, in that order; junction bases with no gene match: 11. The CDR3 contains 15 residues. Germline values: CDR1 SGDLS, CDR2 YYNGEE. A universal primer site came from template switching; cDNA carried unique molecular identifiers. One entry per CDR3 protein results from TCRdb running MiXCR on the 5' RACE reads. The data show approximately 410,000 distinct CDR3 sequences, 15% to 20% seen once. The gene calls are TRBV9 and TRBJ1-1; 8 bases map to TRBD1. The receptor was derived from a man aged 50-59 years in good health. Source material: naive T cells sorted from blood. The CDR3 bases are TGTGCCAGCAGCCAGCGGACAGGGCGGGGCCCTGAAGCTTTCTTT. This gives the protein CASSQRTGRGPEAFF.